These 2 T cell receptor beta chains were all obtained from the same sample, sequenced in a study of identifying expanded T cells in peripheral blood. TCRdb keeps only in-frame clones here, not all; method: immunoSEQ multiplex PCR. The data hold tens of thousands of clones, with 70% to 90% observed a single time. The sample taken for sequencing was blood. The receptors were gathered from a person aged 18-70 years in good health.

The V and J genes are TRBV6-5 and TRBJ1-1; TRBD1 agrees at 10 bases. Germline CDR1 and CDR2: MNHEY and SVGAGI. After removal of 5 bases from V and 4 bases from J, the junction contained 7 bases not matched to a gene. CDR3 size: 15 residues. CDR3 sequence reads: CASSTRTGGATEAFF. The CDR3 DNA reads TGTGCCAGCAGTACACGGACAGGGGGGGCCACTGAAGCTTTCTTT.

The chain joins TRBV4-1 to TRBJ2-7; 7 nucleotides agree with TRBD2. CDR3 length: 13 residues. The J segment lost 6 bases and the V segment lost 0 bases, leaving 2 bases of the junction unmatched. From germline, CDR1 is MGHRA and CDR2 YSYEKL. CDR3 loop: CASSQDGRGEQYF. The CDR3 nucleotides are TGCGCCAGCAGCCAAGATGGGAGGGGCGAGCAGTACTTC.